Listed here is a single T cell receptor beta chain. Its cognate antigen is unknown. The sample originates from a study of T cell responses to AZD1222 COVID-19 vaccine. The overall study: Doses given second, at about 4 or about 12 weeks, were pooled. Study-level results: Distributed over spike, vaccine-associated CD4 TCRs predominated at 160-218 and 743-854. There were mostly white British donors and more females than males, and clonal diversity was possibly underestimated.

TCRdb's copy holds only in-frame clones and misses some; the assay was immunoSEQ multiplex PCR. This table has 90,000 to 95,000 clones, over 75% appearing once. There are 15 residues in the CDR3. V shed 0 bases and J shed 5 bases, with 14 bases lying between them. Germline V gives CDR1 SGHRS, CDR2 YFSETQ. Specimen: peripheral blood, collected on day 0 of AZD1222 vaccination. The rearrangement uses TRBV5-1 and TRBJ1-2; D might be TRBD1 (5 bases). The clonotype originates from an adult in good health. CDR3 DNA: TGCGCCAGCAGCTTGGTAGTCAGGGCGGGGTATGGCTACACCTTC. Its protein product is CASSLVVRAGYGYTF.